These 24 T cell receptor beta chains came from one sample sequenced in a study of tumor-infiltrating lymphocytes in primary liver carcinoma. From approximately 530 ng of total RNA, TCR beta-specific cDNA was reverse-transcribed using a constant-region primer. Three nested multiplex PCR rounds of slightly modified ARM-PCR generated TCR beta libraries. Researchers ran the first two PCR rounds for roughly 11 cycles each with TRBV1-TRBV30 forward primers and a C-beta reverse primer. TCRdb ran MiXCR on the multiplex PCR reads and lists one entry per CDR3 protein. The table has 50,000 or so distinct CDR3 sequences, around 77% seen once. Joint extraction of RNA and DNA used roughly 20-32 mg of bulk tissue that was unsorted. Source material: liver tumor tissue from sampling region 5. Regarding subset: tumor region T5, tumor centre. The receptors stem from a man in his forties with primary liver carcinoma and hepatitis B virus infection.

This clonotype was picked up one time. The junction departs from the called germline gene at one end, perhaps through a read error. The rearrangement uses TRBV10-2 and TRBJ1-5; D uncertain. CDR3 length equals 13 residues. CDR1 WSHSY and CDR2 SAAADI come from the germline V gene. CDR3 sequence (DNA): TGCGCCAACACAGCAGAATTCAATCGGCCCCGGCATTTT. Protein: CANTAEFNRPRHF.

In regard to this clonotype: The junction departs from the called germline gene at one end, perhaps through a read error. The rearrangement links TRBV6-2 or TRBV6-3 to TRBJ2-3; possibly TRBD1 for D (5 bases). TRBJ1-5 matches the DNA end more closely, so the J call is doubtful. Germline CDR1 reads MNHEY; CDR2 reads SVGEGT. CDR3 length: 14 residues. The CDR3 sequence: CASNYGTPPDTQHF. In DNA form, the CDR3 reads TGTGCCAGCAATTACGGGACCCCACCAGATACGCAGCATTTT.

This clonotype was picked up one time. This CDR3 is CASSLRGGLLPLHF. The CDR3 bases are TGTGCCAGCAGCTTACGCGGGGGGCTTTTACCCCTCCACTTT. This rearrangement joins TRBV11-2 to TRBJ1-6; D perhaps matches TRBD1 (6 bases). Trimming removed 2 bases from V and 12 bases from J, with 14 bases in between. CDR3 length: 14 amino acids. Looked up from germline, CDR1 is SGHAT and CDR2 is FQNNGV.

V gene TRBV7-3 combines with J gene TRBJ2-3; D gene unclear. Germline CDR1 SGHTA, CDR2 FQGTGA. There are 13 residues in the CDR3. Trimming cost V 5 bases and J 0 bases, with 6 bases left between them. This CDR3 is CASSPASTDTQYF. The CDR3 DNA follows: TGTGCCAGCAGCCCCGCCAGCACAGATACGCAGTATTTT. The variable domain in full, with the rest retrieved from reference TRBV7-3 and TRBJ2-3, is GAGVSQTPSNKVTEKGKYVELRCDPISGHTALYWYRQSLGQGPEFLIYFQGTGAADDSGLPNDRFFAVRPEGSVSTLKIQRTERGDSAVYLCASSPASTDTQYFGPGTRLTVL.

Remarks on this clonotype: One end of the junction varies from germline; a read error may be responsible. This chain joins TRBV11-1 and TRBJ2-7; no clear D gene. The germline V gene has CDR1 SGHAT and CDR2 FQDESV (reference sequence). The CDR3 contains 17 residues. CDR3 residues: CVSSLGPACESSYEQYF. The CDR3 DNA reads as TGTGTCAGCAGCTTAGGGCCGGCGTGTGAAAGCTCCTACGAGCAGTACTTT.

Ten or more counts support this clonotype. The chain recombines TRBV7-3 with TRBJ2-2; 8 positions match TRBD2. The germline CDR1 and CDR2 sequences are SGHTA and FQGTGA. This CDR3 has 16 amino acids. The V gene end was trimmed by 1 base and the J gene end by 6 bases; junction bases not matched to a gene: 7. This CDR3 reads CASSLNPGGMAGELFF. CDR3 sequence (DNA): TGTGCCAGCAGCTTAAACCCGGGGGGGATGGCCGGGGAGCTGTTTTTT.

The chain links TRBV6-6 to TRBJ1-2; maybe TRBD1 (5 bases). The germline V gene encodes CDR1 MNHNY and CDR2 SVGAGI (reference sequence). The CDR3 consists of 14 residues. Trimming stripped 10 bases from V and 4 bases from J, with 19 bases between. CDR3 in amino acids: CANSSDRDFYGYTF. The DNA of the CDR3 is TGTGCCAACAGCTCCGATAGGGACTTCTATGGCTACACCTTC.

This clonotype has at least ten counts. A much larger clone differs from this one at a single base, so this may be a read error. The V and J genes are TRBV29-1 and TRBJ1-2; 7 bases match TRBD1. This CDR3 comprises 14 residues. The V gene's germline CDR1 is SQVTM and CDR2 ANQGSEA. CDR3 DNA sequence: TGCAGCGTCCTCCCTGACAGGGACATGAATGGCTACGCCTTC. Translated, it gives CSVLPDRDMNGYAF. The full variable domain, completed using reference TRBV29-1 and TRBJ1-2, is SAVISQKPSRDICQRGTSLTIQCQVDSQVTMMFWYRQQPGQSLTLIATANQGSEATYESGFVIDKFPISRPNLTFSTLTVSNMSPEDSSIYLCSVLPDRDMNGYAFGSGTRLTVV.

Turning to this clonotype: It is likely a read error, because the conserved phenylalanine at the end of the CDR3 is missing. The rearrangement links TRBV6-1 to TRBJ1-5; D is ambiguous. Germline V gives CDR1 MNHNS, CDR2 SASEGT. CDR3 size: 14 residues. The V end lost 11 bases, the J end lost 2 bases, and 16 bases lay between the germline ends. In DNA form, the CDR3 reads TGTGCCTGCATGGAATGGGCCGGCAATCAGCCCCAGCATTTA. It encodes CACMEWAGNQPQHL.

On this clonotype: At one end, the junction sequence differs from germline, possibly due to a read error. The chain carries TRBV10-2 and TRBJ2-5, with a weak D call TRBD2 (6 bases). Germline CDR1 WSHSY, CDR2 SAAADI. The CDR3 totals 16 residues. CDR3 nucleotide sequence: TGCGCCAGCAGTGCCGTGTTACTAGCAGCTCAAGAAACCCACTACTTC. Amino acids: CASSAVLLAAQETHYF.

For this clonotype: One junction end disagrees with the germline gene, perhaps due to a read error. The chain has TRBV11-2 and TRBJ2-7, with 9 positions matching TRBD1. The CDR3 consists of 15 residues. CDR1 SGHAT and CDR2 FQNNGV come from the germline V gene. As DNA, the CDR3 is TGTGTCAGCAGCTTACGATGGACAGGGGATAACAAGCAGTACTTC. As protein: CVSSLRWTGDNKQYF.

In the case of this clonotype: The junction differs from germline at one of its ends, possibly a read error. This chain connects TRBV6-1 to TRBJ1-2; no clear D gene. Germline V gene sequence: CDR1 MNHNS, CDR2 SASEGT. The CDR3 consists of 15 residues. CDR3 nucleotides: TGTGCTAGCAGTGAAGCGCATGGGAGTAACTATGGCTACACCTTC. This sequence encodes CASSEAHGSNYGYTF.

The chain links TRBV14 to TRBJ2-7; D possibly corresponds to TRBD1 (6 bases). Germline loops: CDR1 SGHDN, CDR2 FVKESK. V was shortened by 4 bases and J by 9 bases, with 19 bases between the two germline ends. CDR3 length: 14 amino acids. The CDR3 DNA follows: TGTGCCAGCAGCCGGGGACAAGGACTCATCCGGCAGTACTTC. The encoded protein is CASSRGQGLIRQYF.

In the case of this clonotype: Sequence at one end of the junction differs from germline and may be a read error. The rearrangement links TRBV6-1 to TRBJ1-1; D is unresolved. The CDR3 covers 13 residues. The germline V gene encodes CDR1 MNHNS and CDR2 SASEGT. The CDR3 DNA reads TGTGCCAGCTCACGGAAGCGTGGCACTGAAGCTTTTTTT. This sequence encodes CASSRKRGTEAFF.

As for this clonotype: One end of the junction is discordant with germline, which a read error may explain. V usage is TRBV11-3 and J usage is TRBJ2-3; D remains ambiguous. The germline V gene has CDR1 SGHNT and CDR2 YENEEA. This CDR3 is built from 12 residues. In nucleotides, the CDR3 is TGTACCAGCAGCAACAACACAGATACACCGTATTTT. Amino acids: CTSSNNTDTPYF.

For this clonotype: No conserved phenylalanine or tryptophan ends this CDR3, so it is likely a read error. V is TRBV11-1 and J is TRBJ1-2, with D unresolved. This CDR3 contains 13 residues. The germline CDR1 and CDR2 sequences are SGHAT and FQDESV (reference sequence). The CDR3 region is CANSLVHNYVYTS. CDR3 sequence (DNA): TGTGCCAACAGCTTGGTCCATAACTATGTCTACACCTCC.

The chain recombines TRBV6-2 or TRBV6-3 with TRBJ2-5; the D gene is possibly TRBD2 (7 bases). CDR1 is MNHEY, CDR2 SVGEGT, per germline. The CDR3 is made up of 15 amino acids. The CDR3 is CASARGGSDLETQYF. DNA of the CDR3: TGTGCAAGCGCCAGGGGCGGGAGTGATTTGGAGACCCAGTACTTC.

A note on this clonotype: This CDR3 fails to terminate in the conserved phenylalanine or tryptophan, so it likely reflects a read error. The rearrangement uses TRBV5-6 and TRBJ2-5; tentatively, D is TRBD1 (6 bases). Trimming shortened V by 5 bases and J by 5 bases, and 16 bases separated the two germline ends. The CDR3 covers 14 residues. Per germline, CDR1 SGHDT and CDR2 YYEEEE. This chain's CDR3 is CASSGGQGGETQYS. Here the CDR3 DNA reads TGTGCCAGCAGTGGGGGCCAGGGCGGGGAGACCCAGTACAGC.

This CDR3 reads CASSPRAPAGYTF. CDR3 DNA: TGTGCCAGCAGCCCTCGGGCCCCAGCGGGCTACACCTTC. V gene TRBV7-2 combines with J gene TRBJ1-2; D call uncertain. The length of the CDR3 is 13 residues. Trimming cost V 5 bases and J 8 bases, with 15 bases left between them. CDR1 is SGHTA, CDR2 FQGNSA, per germline.

In regard to this clonotype: Likely a read error: the CDR3 ends without its conserved phenylalanine or tryptophan. The chain employs TRBV11-1 and TRBJ2-1, with no clear D. CDR1 and CDR2 from the germline V gene are SGHAT and FQDESV (reference sequence). The CDR3 spans 15 residues. CDR3 loop: CVSCLGRVTYNEQFS. The CDR3 nucleotides read TGTGTCAGCTGCCTTGGAAGGGTGACCTACAATGAGCAGTTCTCC.

The chain combines TRBV2 with TRBJ2-1, with 12 bases aligning to TRBD2. The CDR3 covers 19 residues. Germline V gene sequence: CDR1 SNHLY, CDR2 FYNNEI. V lost 6 bases, J lost 2 bases, and 14 bases stayed unmatched. DNA of the CDR3: TGTGCCAGCAGAACCGAGACTAGCGGGAGTTGGGAACCCTACAATGAGCAGTTCTTC. It translates to CASRTETSGSWEPYNEQFF.

To note about this clonotype: The germline gene is not matched at one end of the junction; a read error may be the cause. The V and J genes are TRBV12-3 or TRBV12-4 and TRBJ2-5; possibly TRBD1 or TRBD2 for D (7 bases each). This CDR3 is 13 amino acids long. DNA for the CDR3: TGTACCAGCAGCAGAAGCGGGACAGAGATTCAGTACTTC. Translated, it gives CTSSRSGTEIQYF.

The chain has TRBV12-3 or TRBV12-4 and TRBJ2-5; 8 nucleotides agree with TRBD1. There are 13 residues in the CDR3. CDR3 sequence reads: CVNRLTGEETQYF. CDR3 nucleotide sequence: TGTGTCAACAGACTGACAGGGGAAGAGACCCAGTACTTC.

In its sample, this clonotype was seen a few times. The rearrangement links TRBV29-1 to TRBJ2-5; 7 nucleotides line up with TRBD1. With V trimmed by 7 bases and J by 4 bases, 9 bases remained unmatched. The CDR3 consists of 13 residues. Germline-derived CDR1 and CDR2 are SQVTM and ANQGSEA. CDR3 in amino acids: CSGVQGSGETQYF. Here the CDR3 DNA reads TGCAGCGGCGTACAGGGGTCGGGAGAGACCCAGTACTTC.